These 3 T cell receptor beta chains share one sample of origin, sequenced in a study of cytomegalovirus exposure and HLA in healthy donors. The PCR ran on 60 Vbeta and 13 Jbeta primers. Sequencing used immunoSEQ multiplex PCR; TCRdb keeps in-frame clones, though not all of them. Here the sample spans roughly 79,000 clones, roughly four fifths being singletons. Sequencing was done on a sample of PBMCs. The receptor source for this set is a woman aged 45-59 years in good health and CMV-seropositive.

This chain connects TRBV7-8 to TRBJ1-2, with 8 bases matching TRBD1. This CDR3 has 15 amino acids. From germline, CDR1 is SGHVS and CDR2 FQNEAQ. V dropped 5 bases and J dropped 3; count of bases not matched to a gene: 8. CDR3 nucleotides: TGTGCCAGCAGCAAGCCCTCGGGACAGGACTATGGCTACACCTTC. Translating gives CASSKPSGQDYGYTF. The full variable domain, with the rest looked up from reference TRBV7-8 and TRBJ1-2, is GAGVSQSPRYKVAKRGQDVALRCDPISGHVSLFWYQQALGQGPEFLTYFQNEAQLDKSGLPSDRFFAERPEGSVSTLKIQRTQQEDSAVYLCASSKPSGQDYGYTFGSGTRLTVV.

The chain uses TRBV7-9 and TRBJ2-5; TRBD2 matches at 7 bases. This CDR3 is 15 amino acids long. Germline V lookup: CDR1 SEHNR, CDR2 FQNEAQ (reference sequence). Trimming removed 4 bases from V and 4 bases from J; junction bases left unmatched: 9. The CDR3 DNA is TGTGCCAGCAGCTACATACTAGCGCAGGTAGAGACCCAGTACTTC. Its protein product is CASSYILAQVETQYF.

The chain combines TRBV15 with TRBJ2-5; TRBD1 agrees at 7 bases. Gene TRBJ2-7 matches the end of the DNA better, so the J call may be wrong. This CDR3 spans 15 amino acids. The germline V gene has CDR1 LNHNV and CDR2 YYDKDF (reference sequence). The CDR3 sequence is CATSRPGGSSYEQYF. The CDR3 DNA reads as TGTGCCACCAGCAGACCAGGGGGTTCCTCCTACGAGCAGTACTTC.